This T cell receptor beta chain was sequenced for a study of human T cells and chemical hapten exposure. This clonotype was seen a few times. The antigen is undetermined. TCRdb passed the RACE reads through MiXCR, listing each CDR3 protein once. The data show more than 95,000 distinct CDR3 sequences, with roughly an eighth seen just once and more than 1.3% held by the top ten. The time point was: patch test 1, 2 weeks after DPC sensitization. As to treatment: therapeutic diphenylcyclopropenone sensitization with weekly scalp DPC. Study-wide results and limits: Since the donors had alopecia, their immune response may not be the same as that of healthy people. TCRs exceeding 1 in 1000 frequency stayed unchanged with DPC sensitization.

The germline V gene has CDR1 DFQATT and CDR2 SNEGSKA (reference sequence). This CDR3 spans 14 amino acids. V dropped 5 bases and J dropped 0; count of bases not matched to a gene: 4. The material sequenced was whole blood, taken in connection with sensitization to the hapten diphenylcyclopropenone (DPC). The sequence was obtained from a woman aged 45-65 years with alopecia areata. Some clones in this sample may be carry-over from other donors' samples. V and J are TRBV20-1 and TRBJ1-3; TRBD1 matches at 7 bases. CDR3 bases: TGCAGTGCTGGGACAGAATTCTCTGGAAACACCATATATTTT. As protein: CSAGTEFSGNTIYF.